A selection of T cell receptor beta chains follows, all from one sample in a study of blood T cell repertoires in COVID-19. Using immunoSEQ multiplex PCR, the repertoire was profiled, and TCRdb retains in-frame clones only, with some absent. The sample shows fewer than 65,000 clones, 75% to 90% of them seen only once. Sequenced input: peripheral blood. Source of these receptors: a man in his sixties with acute or convalescent COVID-19. CDR3s leave out the opening cysteine and the closing phenylalanine or tryptophan. Not all rows give a size; the values are once, few, many and, for expanded clones, a class.

v_gene | len | abundance | CDR3aa
TRBV21-1 | 11 | - | ASSSARDAEAF
TRBV28 | 13 | - | ASRTTSDGPNTIY
TRBV6-5 | 12 | - | ASSYRGSNQPQH
TRBV28 | 14 | - | ASSLPGGLTTRELF
TRBV6-6 | 13 | - | ASSSTGYSYNEQF
TRBV19 | 12 | - | ASTMGPTDYGYT
TRBV5-1 | 12 | - | ASSLYGKGETQY
TRBV4-1 | 12 | - | ASSQVPADTEAF
TRBV5-8 | 14 | - | ASSFGIGTANTEAF
TRBV7-9 | 12 | once | ASSTSVANTEAF
TRBV5-4 | 14 | - | ASSEPGQGVTGELF
TRBV7-7 | 12 | - | ASSVDRGSYEQY
TRBV9 | 11 | few | ASSAGQAFGYT
TRBV2 | 13 | - | ASRRLAGTYNEQF
TRBV6-1 | 15 | - | ASSARDRETRVAEAF
TRBV6-5 | 13 | - | ATKRTGLNTGELF
TRBV28 | 12 | - | ASSLFGGTGELF
TRBV19 | 12 | - | ASSNGVDGQPQH
TRBV2 | 12 | - | ASSGGGAVAEQY
TRBV19 | 11 | - | ASTREGEETQY
TRBV5-1 | 10 | - | ASSFEAYEQY
TRBV21-1 | 16 | - | ASSAQLAGESPSYEQY
TRBV6-5 | 11 | - | ASRGNLNTEAF
TRBV5-1 | 12 | - | ASSAGLYTGELF
TRBV27 | 12 | - | ASSLESPVTEAF
TRBV19 | 11 | - | ASSTDRGLGYT
TRBV11-2 | 16 | - | ASSLVHRGTRPYNEQF
TRBV12-5 | 13 | - | ASGPGEPSTDTQY
TRBV3-1/TRBV3-2 | 11 | - | ASSQNRGEKLF
TRBV2 | 14 | - | ASSQMVDRDDQPQH
TRBV19 | 12 | - | ASSSGRAQDTQY
TRBV19 | 12 | - | ASSRFGGNQPQH
TRBV5-1 | 12 | - | ASSAKQDTDTQY
TRBV18 | 10 | - | ASSAPLSPLH
TRBV27 | 12 | - | ASHHSGSTDTQY